What follows is one T cell receptor (beta chain) and its context. The antigen remains undetermined. The junction departs from the called germline gene at one end, perhaps through a read error. The data are from a study of breast tumors, draining lymph nodes, adjacent tissues. Study outcomes and limitations: Tumor and nontumor repertoires were significantly more similar in luminal-like than in basal-like breast cancer. Most tumor T cells seemingly derive from lymph node, then expand in tumor. Compared with lymph nodes, tumors were less diverse; compared with nontumor tissue, more.

TCRdb processed the multiplex PCR reads anew with MiXCR; each CDR3 protein has one entry. The sample records some 83,000 distinct CDR3 sequences, 15% to 20% being singletons. Breast cancer patients provided tissue from their axillary draining lymph nodes. This CDR3 spans 16 amino acids. V usage is TRBV12-3 or TRBV12-4 and J usage is TRBJ2-2; TRBD2 agrees at 12 bases. The origin of this receptor is a female donor with breast cancer. Some clones in this sample may be carry-over from other donors' samples. Sequencing used axillary lymph node tissue. CDR3 bases: TGTGCCAGCAGATCTAGCGGGAGGGTTGGCACCGGGGAGCTGTCTTTT. This encodes CASRSSGRVGTGELSF.